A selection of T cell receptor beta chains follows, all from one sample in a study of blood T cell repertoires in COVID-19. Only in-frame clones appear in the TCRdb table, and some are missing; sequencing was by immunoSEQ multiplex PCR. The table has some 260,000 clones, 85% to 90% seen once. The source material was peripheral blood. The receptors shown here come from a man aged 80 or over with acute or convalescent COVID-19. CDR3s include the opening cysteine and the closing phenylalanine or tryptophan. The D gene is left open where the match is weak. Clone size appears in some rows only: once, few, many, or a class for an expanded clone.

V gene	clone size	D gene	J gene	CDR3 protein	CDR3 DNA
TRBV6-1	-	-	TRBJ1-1	CASSGGDGFVMNTEAFF	TGTGCCAGCAGTGGGGGGGACGGGTTCGTCATGAACACTGAAGCTTTCTTT
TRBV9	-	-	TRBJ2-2	CASSVVPGANTGELFF	TGTGCCAGCAGCGTAGTACCAGGGGCGAACACCGGGGAGCTGTTTTTT
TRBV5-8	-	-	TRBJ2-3	CASSPRLLAQYF	TGTGCCAGCAGCCCACGACTACTTGCGCAGTATTTT
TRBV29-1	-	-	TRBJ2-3	CSVEGQATDTQYF	TGCAGCGTTGAAGGACAGGCAACAGATACGCAGTATTTT
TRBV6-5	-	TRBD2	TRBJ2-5	CATKRVAGGQETQYF	TGTGCCACTAAGCGGGTCGCGGGGGGACAAGAGACCCAGTACTTC
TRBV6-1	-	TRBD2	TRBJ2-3	CASSDTSGSADTQYF	TGTGCCAGCAGTGATACTAGCGGGAGTGCAGATACGCAGTATTTT
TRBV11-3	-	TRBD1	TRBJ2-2	CASSLGGTGGNTGELFF	TGTGCCAGCAGCTTAGGGGGCACAGGGGGCAACACCGGGGAGCTGTTTTTT
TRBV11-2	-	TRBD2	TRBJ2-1	CASSAELALSYNEQFF	TGTGCCAGCAGCGCAGAACTAGCGCTCTCCTACAATGAGCAGTTCTTC
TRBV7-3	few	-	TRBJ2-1	CASSFKEGSGNNEQFF	TGTGCCAGCAGCTTCAAGGAGGGAAGTGGGAACAATGAGCAGTTCTTC
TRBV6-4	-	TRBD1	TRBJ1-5	CASSPGPDRGDQPQHF	TGTGCCAGCAGTCCCGGTCCCGACAGGGGAGATCAGCCCCAGCATTTT